These T cell receptor beta chains were read from a single sample in a study of neoadjuvant anti-PD-1 for oral cavity cancer. Clones were sequenced by immunoSEQ multiplex PCR, and TCRdb holds only the in-frame ones, with some missing. The sample holds around 37,000 clones; about 36% are singletons and the top ten take 15% to 20%. The specimen was tumor tissue, collected after nivolumab (anti-PD-1) treatment. These receptors all stem from a person aged 40 to 85 with oral cavity squamous cell carcinoma. The CDR3 runs from the conserved cysteine through the conserved F or W. The D gene is left open where the match is weak. Clone size is not always given. Where it is, it says once, few, many or a class for expanded clones.

d_gene: NA
v_gene: TRBV6-5
abundance: NA
j_gene: TRBJ1-3
CDR3nt: TGTGCCAGCACCTGGTCTGGTGGAAACACCATATATTTT
CDR3aa: CASTWSGGNTIYF

d_gene: TRBD1
v_gene: TRBV5-6
abundance: NA
j_gene: TRBJ2-7
CDR3nt: TGTGCCAGCAGCTTGGGAGGGGGCGCTATCTACGAGCAGTACTTC
CDR3aa: CASSLGGGAIYEQYF

d_gene: NA
v_gene: TRBV6-1
abundance: NA
j_gene: TRBJ2-7
CDR3nt: TGTGCCAGCAGCCGTGACTACGAGCAGTACTTC
CDR3aa: CASSRDYEQYF

d_gene: NA
v_gene: TRBV11-2
abundance: NA
j_gene: TRBJ1-2
CDR3nt: TGTGCCAGCAGCTTGAAGAGGGCGCGGGACTATGGCTACACCTTC
CDR3aa: CASSLKRARDYGYTF

d_gene: NA
v_gene: TRBV7-8
abundance: NA
j_gene: TRBJ1-3
CDR3nt: TGTGCCAGCAGCCCGAGTGGCCAGCCATCCGAAACAAACTCTGGAAACACCATATATTTT
CDR3aa: CASSPSGQPSETNSGNTIYF

d_gene: NA
v_gene: TRBV18
abundance: NA
j_gene: TRBJ2-5
CDR3nt: TGTGCCAGCTCACGACCAAATACCGGACAACAAGAGACCCAGTACTTC
CDR3aa: CASSRPNTGQQETQYF

d_gene: NA
v_gene: TRBV28
abundance: NA
j_gene: TRBJ2-5
CDR3nt: TGTGCCAGCAGTTCAGGGGTTCTACAAGAGACCCAGTACTTC
CDR3aa: CASSSGVLQETQYF

d_gene: TRBD2
v_gene: TRBV18
abundance: NA
j_gene: TRBJ2-1
CDR3nt: TGTGCCAGCTCACCATTTCTTTTTCGGACTAGCGGGAATGATGAGCAGTTCTTC
CDR3aa: CASSPFLFRTSGNDEQFF

d_gene: TRBD1
v_gene: TRBV7-3
abundance: NA
j_gene: TRBJ2-7
CDR3nt: TGTGCCAGCAGCGCCAGGGACAGGGGATCCTACGAGCAGTACTTC
CDR3aa: CASSARDRGSYEQYF

d_gene: NA
v_gene: TRBV27
abundance: few
j_gene: TRBJ2-7
CDR3nt: TGTGCCAGCAAAAGGGGCGGATACGAGCAGTACTTC
CDR3aa: CASKRGGYEQYF

d_gene: NA
v_gene: TRBV19
abundance: NA
j_gene: TRBJ2-1
CDR3nt: TGTGCCAGTACCGCTAGGCCAGGCTACAATGAGCAGTTCTTC
CDR3aa: CASTARPGYNEQFF

d_gene: TRBD2
v_gene: TRBV29-1
abundance: NA
j_gene: TRBJ2-3
CDR3nt: TGCAGCGCCATAGCGGGGGGCACAGATACGCAGTATTTT
CDR3aa: CSAIAGGTDTQYF

d_gene: TRBD2
v_gene: TRBV7-3
abundance: NA
j_gene: TRBJ2-7
CDR3nt: TGTGCCAGCAGCTTAACGGGCGGGGGGTCCCACGAGCAGTACTTC
CDR3aa: CASSLTGGGSHEQYF

d_gene: NA
v_gene: TRBV7-2
abundance: NA
j_gene: TRBJ1-5
CDR3nt: TGTGCCACCGGGGGGGGAGGTTTCGACAATCAGCCCCAGCATTTT
CDR3aa: CATGGGGFDNQPQHF

d_gene: TRBD1
v_gene: TRBV27
abundance: many
j_gene: TRBJ1-5
CDR3nt: TGTGCCAGCAGTAATACGGGACAGGGTAATCAGCCCCAGCATTTT
CDR3aa: CASSNTGQGNQPQHF

d_gene: NA
v_gene: TRBV7-2
abundance: NA
j_gene: TRBJ1-5
CDR3nt: TGTGCCAGCAGCCCTCCCTCCGGTCGGGACCCCAATCAGCCCCAGCATTTT
CDR3aa: CASSPPSGRDPNQPQHF

d_gene: NA
v_gene: TRBV4-1
abundance: NA
j_gene: TRBJ2-7
CDR3nt: TGCGCCAGCAGCCAAGATCCCCCTCCTCCTTGGGAGCAGTACTTC
CDR3aa: CASSQDPPPPWEQYF

d_gene: NA
v_gene: TRBV7-3
abundance: NA
j_gene: TRBJ2-7
CDR3nt: TGTGCCAGCAGCTCTCCAGGGTACGAGCAGTACTTC
CDR3aa: CASSSPGYEQYF

d_gene: TRBD1
v_gene: TRBV27
abundance: few
j_gene: TRBJ2-3
CDR3nt: TGTGCCAGCAGTTCGCCGCCCGGGACAGGGTATAGAGATACGCAGTATTTT
CDR3aa: CASSSPPGTGYRDTQYF

d_gene: NA
v_gene: TRBV19
abundance: NA
j_gene: TRBJ1-5
CDR3nt: TGTGCCAGTACCGGATTTGGACTCCCCAATCAGCCCCAGCATTTT
CDR3aa: CASTGFGLPNQPQHF

d_gene: NA
v_gene: TRBV15
abundance: NA
j_gene: TRBJ2-1
CDR3nt: TGTGCCACCAGCAGAGATAAGACGCCCGTCAATGAGCAGTTCTTC
CDR3aa: CATSRDKTPVNEQFF

d_gene: NA
v_gene: TRBV13
abundance: NA
j_gene: TRBJ1-1
CDR3nt: TGTGCCAGCAGCTCCGAACCCGGGAACACTGAAGCTTTCTTT
CDR3aa: CASSSEPGNTEAFF

d_gene: TRBD2
v_gene: TRBV25-1
abundance: NA
j_gene: TRBJ2-3
CDR3nt: TGTGCCAGCAGTGATCTGAGTAGCGGGAAACCAGATACGCAGTATTTT
CDR3aa: CASSDLSSGKPDTQYF

d_gene: TRBD2
v_gene: TRBV4-3
abundance: NA
j_gene: TRBJ2-7
CDR3nt: TGCGCCAGCAGCCAAGATGCACTAGCGCTGGGGTACGAGCAGTACTTC
CDR3aa: CASSQDALALGYEQYF

d_gene: NA
v_gene: TRBV2
abundance: few
j_gene: TRBJ1-2
CDR3nt: TGTGCCAGCAGTGAACCAGGGGCAAGCTATGGCTACACCTTC
CDR3aa: CASSEPGASYGYTF

d_gene: NA
v_gene: TRBV5-1
abundance: NA
j_gene: TRBJ2-1
CDR3nt: TGCGCCAGCAGCATCCGGGGACTTCCGGATGAGCAGTTCTTC
CDR3aa: CASSIRGLPDEQFF

d_gene: NA
v_gene: TRBV18
abundance: few
j_gene: TRBJ2-7
CDR3nt: TGTGCCAGCTCACGAGCGGGTGGGTACGAGCAGTACTTC
CDR3aa: CASSRAGGYEQYF

d_gene: NA
v_gene: TRBV7-8
abundance: NA
j_gene: TRBJ2-7
CDR3nt: TGTGCCAGCAGCTTAGCGATAAGAGGGAGACTCGAGCAGTACTTC
CDR3aa: CASSLAIRGRLEQYF

d_gene: NA
v_gene: TRBV29-1
abundance: few
j_gene: TRBJ2-7
CDR3nt: TGCAGCGCACGGAGTTCCCCCTACGAGCAGTACTTC
CDR3aa: CSARSSPYEQYF

d_gene: TRBD2
v_gene: TRBV5-1
abundance: many
j_gene: TRBJ2-1
CDR3nt: TGCGCCTATCGTGAGACTAGCGCCAGCTCCTACAATGAGCAGTTCTTC
CDR3aa: CAYRETSASSYNEQFF

d_gene: TRBD2
v_gene: TRBV30
abundance: NA
j_gene: TRBJ2-1
CDR3nt: TGTGCCTGGAACGCCCGGGCTAGCGGGAGGAGGGACTACAATGAGCAGTTCTTC
CDR3aa: CAWNARASGRRDYNEQFF

d_gene: TRBD1
v_gene: TRBV11-2
abundance: NA
j_gene: TRBJ1-1
CDR3nt: TGTGCCAGCAGCTCAGGACAGGTTCTGAACACTGAAGCTTTCTTT
CDR3aa: CASSSGQVLNTEAFF

d_gene: NA
v_gene: TRBV15
abundance: many
j_gene: TRBJ2-5
CDR3nt: TGTGCCACCAGCAAGCCCCCGTACCAAGAGACCCAGTACTTC
CDR3aa: CATSKPPYQETQYF

d_gene: NA
v_gene: TRBV11-2
abundance: few
j_gene: TRBJ2-2
CDR3nt: TGTGCCAGCAGCCGCAGGGCGTCGGCCGGGGAGCTGTTTTTT
CDR3aa: CASSRRASAGELFF

d_gene: NA
v_gene: TRBV6-5
abundance: NA
j_gene: TRBJ1-6
CDR3nt: TGTGCCAGCGTAGACCGAGTAAAGAATTCACCCCTCCACTTT
CDR3aa: CASVDRVKNSPLHF

d_gene: NA
v_gene: TRBV6-1
abundance: NA
j_gene: TRBJ2-6
CDR3nt: TGTGCCAGCAGTCAGGGGCCTGGGGCCAACGTCCTGACTTTC
CDR3aa: CASSQGPGANVLTF

d_gene: NA
v_gene: TRBV7-9
abundance: NA
j_gene: TRBJ2-3
CDR3nt: TGTGCCAGCAGCTTAACAGATACGCAGTATTTT
CDR3aa: CASSLTDTQYF

d_gene: TRBD1
v_gene: TRBV5-1
abundance: few
j_gene: TRBJ2-5
CDR3nt: TGCGCCAGCAGCTTGGCCCCAGGGGGCGTGAAGACCCAGTACTTC
CDR3aa: CASSLAPGGVKTQYF

d_gene: TRBD2
v_gene: TRBV4-1
abundance: NA
j_gene: TRBJ2-5
CDR3nt: TGCGCCAGCAGCCACTTGACTAGCGGGGAAGAGACCCAGTACTTC
CDR3aa: CASSHLTSGEETQYF

d_gene: NA
v_gene: TRBV5-1
abundance: NA
j_gene: TRBJ2-7
CDR3nt: TGCGCCAGCAGCGGGGGTACCCACGAGCAGTACTTC
CDR3aa: CASSGGTHEQYF